The sequence of this TCR beta chain was determined in a study of T cell repertoires in cytomegalovirus infection. In the study overall: CMV infection together with matching HLA type was indicated by public TCR beta signatures. Points from the study as a whole: CMV-specific TCR beta clonotypes restricted by HLA-C dominated the ex vivo response. Pooled public TCR beta family frequency picked out CMV carriers with the relevant HLA.

The CDR3 spans 15 residues. Between the trimmed V and J ends, which lost 5 bases and 0 bases, there was a span of 10 bases. The germline CDR1 and CDR2 sequences are SEHNR and FQNEAQ (reference sequence). MiXCR, run by TCRdb on the reads, gives a single entry per CDR3 protein. The table lists around 530,000 distinct CDR3 sequences, 16% of them singletons. As to this clonotype: The target antigen is unknown. With a much larger clone just one base away, this may be a read error.

V usage is TRBV7-9 and J usage is TRBJ2-2; D is possibly TRBD1 (6 bases). The sequence was obtained from a human donor in good health (CMV status not recorded). Some clones in this sample may be carry-over from other donors' samples. Sequencing used CD8+ T cells from PBMCs. CDR3 residues: CASSHNRANTGELFF. CDR3 nucleotides: TGTGCCAGCAGCCACAACAGGGCGAACACCGGGGAGCTGTTTTTT.